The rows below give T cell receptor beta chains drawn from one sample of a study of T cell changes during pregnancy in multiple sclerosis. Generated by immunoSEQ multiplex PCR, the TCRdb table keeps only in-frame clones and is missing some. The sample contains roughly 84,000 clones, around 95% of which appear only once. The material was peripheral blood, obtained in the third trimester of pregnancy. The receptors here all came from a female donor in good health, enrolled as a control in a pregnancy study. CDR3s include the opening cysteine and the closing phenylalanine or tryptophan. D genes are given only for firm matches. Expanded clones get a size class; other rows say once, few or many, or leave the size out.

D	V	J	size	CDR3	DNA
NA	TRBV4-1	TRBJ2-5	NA	CASSQDQSLGETQYF	TGCGCCAGCAGCCAAGATCAGAGTCTCGGGGAGACCCAGTACTTC
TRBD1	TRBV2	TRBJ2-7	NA	CASRTTGTGNYEQYF	TGTGCCAGCAGGACTACCGGGACAGGGAACTACGAGCAGTACTTC
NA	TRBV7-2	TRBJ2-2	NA	CASSLDREKIGELFF	TGTGCCAGCAGCTTAGACAGGGAGAAGATCGGGGAGCTGTTTTTT
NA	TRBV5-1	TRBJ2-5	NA	CASRRGSRETQYF	TGCGCCAGCAGACGGGGATCCCGGGAGACCCAGTACTTC
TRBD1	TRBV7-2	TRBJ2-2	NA	CASSIRGRMTAGELFF	TGTGCCAGCAGCATAAGGGGGCGGATGACGGCCGGGGAGCTGTTTTTT
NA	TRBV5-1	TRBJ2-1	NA	CASSSAGAYNEQFF	TGCGCCAGCAGCTCGGCCGGAGCCTACAATGAGCAGTTCTTC
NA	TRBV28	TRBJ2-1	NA	CASSEQGRTYNEQFF	TGTGCCAGCAGTGAACAGGGTCGGACCTACAATGAGCAGTTCTTC
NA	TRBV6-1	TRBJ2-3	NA	CASTDFPTSTDTQYF	TGTGCCAGCACAGACTTTCCTACTAGCACAGATACGCAGTATTTT
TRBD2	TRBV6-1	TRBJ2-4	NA	CASSEDPSGAKNIQYF	TGTGCCAGCAGTGAGGACCCTAGCGGGGCCAAAAACATTCAGTACTTC
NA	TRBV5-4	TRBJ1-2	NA	CASSSPSGGYTF	TGTGCCAGCAGCTCCCCCAGTGGTGGCTACACCTTC
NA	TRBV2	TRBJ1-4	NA	CASNRDGRNEKLFF	TGTGCCAGCAACAGGGACGGACGTAATGAAAAACTGTTTTTT
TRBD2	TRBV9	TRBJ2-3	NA	CASSPPPSGRAHGTDTQYF	TGTGCCAGCAGCCCCCCTCCAAGCGGGAGGGCCCACGGCACAGATACGCAGTATTTT
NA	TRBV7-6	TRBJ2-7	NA	CASSLYRGNEQYF	TGTGCCAGCAGCTTATATAGAGGGAACGAGCAGTACTTC
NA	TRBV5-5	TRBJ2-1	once	CASSFGERHEQFF	TGTGCCAGCAGCTTTGGGGAGCGACATGAGCAGTTCTTC
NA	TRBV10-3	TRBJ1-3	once	CAISEWGERDGNTIYF	TGTGCCATCAGTGAGTGGGGGGAAAGGGACGGAAACACCATATATTTT
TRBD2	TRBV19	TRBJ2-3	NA	CASQRERADTQYF	TGTGCCAGCCAGCGGGAGCGAGCGGATACGCAGTATTTT
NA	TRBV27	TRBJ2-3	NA	CASSLPPHGRDTQYF	TGTGCCAGCAGTCTCCCCCCCCACGGTCGTGATACGCAGTATTTT
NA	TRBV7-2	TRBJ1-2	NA	CASSLETDSYGYTF	TGTGCCAGCAGCTTAGAGACGGACAGCTATGGCTACACCTTC
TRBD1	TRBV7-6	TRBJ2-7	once	CASSLAPGQHYEQYF	TGTGCCAGCAGCTTAGCCCCGGGACAGCATTACGAGCAGTACTTC
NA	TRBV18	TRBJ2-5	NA	CASSPLSGLGAGEETQYF	TGTGCCAGCTCACCGCTCTCCGGCCTGGGGGCGGGAGAAGAGACCCAGTACTTC
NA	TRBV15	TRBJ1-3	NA	CATSGGRSSGNTIYF	TGTGCCACCAGCGGAGGTAGAAGCTCTGGAAACACCATATATTTT
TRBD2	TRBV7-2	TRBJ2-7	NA	CASSRRLAETYEQYF	TGTGCCAGCAGCCGACGACTAGCGGAGACCTACGAGCAGTACTTC
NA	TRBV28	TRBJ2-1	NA	CASSASVSDLIYNEQFF	TGTGCCAGCAGTGCCTCCGTTAGCGACCTGATCTACAATGAGCAGTTCTTC
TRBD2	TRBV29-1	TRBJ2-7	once	CSVEDLGGYPYEQYF	TGCAGCGTTGAAGACTTGGGGGGGTATCCCTACGAGCAGTACTTC
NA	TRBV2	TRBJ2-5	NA	CASSVSVQETQYF	TGTGCCAGCAGTGTTTCAGTTCAAGAGACCCAGTACTTC